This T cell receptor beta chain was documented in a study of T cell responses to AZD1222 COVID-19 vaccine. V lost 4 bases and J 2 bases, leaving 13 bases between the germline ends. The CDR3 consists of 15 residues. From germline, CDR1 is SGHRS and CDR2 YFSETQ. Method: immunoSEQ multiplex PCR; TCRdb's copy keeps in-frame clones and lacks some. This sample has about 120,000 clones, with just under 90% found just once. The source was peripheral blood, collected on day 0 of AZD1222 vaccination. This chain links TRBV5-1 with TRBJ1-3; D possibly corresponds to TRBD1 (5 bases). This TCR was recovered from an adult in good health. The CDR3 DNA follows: TGCGCCAGCAGCCCGGTGCAGGGAGCTGGAAACACCATATATTTT. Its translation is CASSPVQGAGNTIYF.